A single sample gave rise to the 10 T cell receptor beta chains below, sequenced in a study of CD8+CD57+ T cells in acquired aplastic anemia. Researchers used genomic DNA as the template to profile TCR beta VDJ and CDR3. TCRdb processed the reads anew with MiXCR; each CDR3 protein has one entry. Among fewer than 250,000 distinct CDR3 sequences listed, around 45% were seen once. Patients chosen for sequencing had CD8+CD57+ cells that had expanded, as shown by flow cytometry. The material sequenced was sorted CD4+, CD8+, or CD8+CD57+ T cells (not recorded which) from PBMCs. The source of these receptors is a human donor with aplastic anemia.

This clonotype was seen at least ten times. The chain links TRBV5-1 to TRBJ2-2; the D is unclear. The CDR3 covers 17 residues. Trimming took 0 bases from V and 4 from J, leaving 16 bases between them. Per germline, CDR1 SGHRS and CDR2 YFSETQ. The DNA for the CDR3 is TGCGCCAGCAGCTTGGGTCCTGGGGATTCCAGCACCGGGGAGCTGTTTTTT. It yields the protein CASSLGPGDSSTGELFF.

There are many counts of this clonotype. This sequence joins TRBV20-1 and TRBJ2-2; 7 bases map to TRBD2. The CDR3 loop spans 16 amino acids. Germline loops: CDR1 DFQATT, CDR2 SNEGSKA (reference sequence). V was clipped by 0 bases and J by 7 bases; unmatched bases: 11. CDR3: CSARDLEGGANGELFF. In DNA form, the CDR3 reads TGCAGTGCTAGAGATTTGGAGGGAGGGGCCAACGGGGAGCTGTTTTTT.

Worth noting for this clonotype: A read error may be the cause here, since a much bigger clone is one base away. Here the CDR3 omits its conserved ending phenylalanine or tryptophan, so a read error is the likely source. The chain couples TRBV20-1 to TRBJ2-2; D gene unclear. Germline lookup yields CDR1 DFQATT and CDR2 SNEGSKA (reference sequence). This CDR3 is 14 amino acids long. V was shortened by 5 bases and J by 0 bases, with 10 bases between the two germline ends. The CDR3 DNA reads TGCAGTGCTCCGAGTACTCCGAACACCGGGGAGCTGTTTCTT. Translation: CSAPSTPNTGELFL.

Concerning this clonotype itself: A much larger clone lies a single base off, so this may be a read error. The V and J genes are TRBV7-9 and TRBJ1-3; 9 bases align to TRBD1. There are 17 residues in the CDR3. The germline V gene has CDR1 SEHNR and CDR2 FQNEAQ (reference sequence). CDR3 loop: CASSGEQGAFSENTIYF. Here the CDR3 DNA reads TGTGCCAGCAGCGGTGAACAGGGGGCCTTCTCTGAAAACACCATATATTTT. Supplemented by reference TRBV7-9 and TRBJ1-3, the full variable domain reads DTGVSQNPRHKITKRGQNVTFRCDPISEHNRLYWYRQTLGQGPEFLTYFQNEAQLEKSRLLSDRFSAERPKGSFSTLEIQRTEQGDSAMYLCASSGEQGAFSENTIYFGEGSWLTVV.

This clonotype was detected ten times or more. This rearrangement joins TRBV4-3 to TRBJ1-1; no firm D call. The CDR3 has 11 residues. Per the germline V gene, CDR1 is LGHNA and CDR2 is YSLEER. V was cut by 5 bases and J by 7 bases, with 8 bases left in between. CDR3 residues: CASSASHEAFF. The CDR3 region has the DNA TGCGCCAGCAGCGCAAGTCATGAAGCTTTCTTT.

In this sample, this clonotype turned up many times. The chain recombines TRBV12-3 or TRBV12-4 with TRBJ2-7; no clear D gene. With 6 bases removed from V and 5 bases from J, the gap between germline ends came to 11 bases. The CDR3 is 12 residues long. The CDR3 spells CASSYEMDEQYF. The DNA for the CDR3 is TGTGCCAGCAGCTATGAGATGGACGAGCAGTACTTC.

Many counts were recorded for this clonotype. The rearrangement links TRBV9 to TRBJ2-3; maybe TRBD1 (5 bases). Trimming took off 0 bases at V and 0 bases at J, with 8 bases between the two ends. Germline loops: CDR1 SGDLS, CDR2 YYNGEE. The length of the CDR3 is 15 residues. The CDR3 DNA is TGTGCCAGCAGCGTAGAAGGGGTGAGCACAGATACGCAGTATTTT. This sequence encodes CASSVEGVSTDTQYF.

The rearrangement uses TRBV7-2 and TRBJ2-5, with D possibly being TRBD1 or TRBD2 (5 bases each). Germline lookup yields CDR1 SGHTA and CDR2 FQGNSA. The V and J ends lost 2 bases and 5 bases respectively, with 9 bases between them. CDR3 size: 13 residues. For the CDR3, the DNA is TGTGCCAGCAGCTTACTAGAGGGGGAGACCCAGTACTTC. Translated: CASSLLEGETQYF. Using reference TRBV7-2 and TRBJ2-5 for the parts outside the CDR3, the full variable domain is GAGVSQSPSNKVTEKGKDVELRCDPISGHTALYWYRQSLGQGLEFLIYFQGNSAPDKSGLPSDRFSAERTGGSVSTLTIQRTQQEDSAVYLCASSLLEGETQYFGPGTRLLVL.

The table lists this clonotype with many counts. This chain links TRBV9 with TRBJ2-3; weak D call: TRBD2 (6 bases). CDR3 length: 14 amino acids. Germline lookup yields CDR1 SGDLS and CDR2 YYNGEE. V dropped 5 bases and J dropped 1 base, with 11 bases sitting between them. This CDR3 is CASSRGSRTDTQYF. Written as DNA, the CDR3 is TGTGCCAGCAGTCGGGGGTCTCGCACAGATACGCAGTATTTT.

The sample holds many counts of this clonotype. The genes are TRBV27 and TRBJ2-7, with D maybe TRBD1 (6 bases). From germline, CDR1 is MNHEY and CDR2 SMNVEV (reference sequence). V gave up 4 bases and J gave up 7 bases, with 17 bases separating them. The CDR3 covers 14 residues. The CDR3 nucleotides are TGTGCCAGCAGTTCGGGACATCGGAGACTTGAGCAGTACTTC. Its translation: CASSSGHRRLEQYF.